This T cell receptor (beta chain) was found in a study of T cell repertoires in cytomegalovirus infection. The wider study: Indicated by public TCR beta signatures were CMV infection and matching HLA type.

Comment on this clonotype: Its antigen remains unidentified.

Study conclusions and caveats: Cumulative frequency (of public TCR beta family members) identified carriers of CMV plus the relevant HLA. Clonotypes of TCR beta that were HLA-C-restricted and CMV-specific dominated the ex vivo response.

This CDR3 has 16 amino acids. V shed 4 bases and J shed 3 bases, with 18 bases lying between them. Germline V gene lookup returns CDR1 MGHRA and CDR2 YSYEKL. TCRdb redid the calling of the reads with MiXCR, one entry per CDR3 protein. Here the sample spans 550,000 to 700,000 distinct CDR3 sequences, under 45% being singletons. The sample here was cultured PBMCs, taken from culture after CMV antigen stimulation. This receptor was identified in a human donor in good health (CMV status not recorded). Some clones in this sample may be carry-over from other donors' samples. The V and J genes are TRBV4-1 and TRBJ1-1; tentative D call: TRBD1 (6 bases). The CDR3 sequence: CASSPRESGVYTEAFF. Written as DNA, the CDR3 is TGCGCCAGCAGCCCAAGAGAGTCAGGGGTGTACACTGAAGCTTTCTTT.